Sequencing of this T cell receptor beta chain was carried out in a study of regulatory T cells in long-lasting Graves disease (dated by TCRdb to the early 2020s). Study-level background: Antithyroid drugs had been taken for less than 3 months by newly diagnosed Graves' disease patients. This study used TCR sequencing and RNA sequencing of peripheral blood to compare persistent Graves' disease patients against newly diagnosed Graves' disease patients. The study took place in China and was registered as a clinical trial. A total of roughly 35 samples underwent TCR sequencing: around 13 from persistent and roughly 20 from newly diagnosed Graves' disease patients.

This sample's time point label indicates: newly diagnosed GD, antithyroid drugs for less than 3 months. For both TCR sequencing and RNA sequencing, RNA was extracted from PBMCs in TRIzol. The diagnosis of Graves' disease followed American Thyroid Association guidelines. Patients were recruited from an endocrinology department in Xi'an, China. From each patient, around 8.3 milliliters of peripheral blood was collected into an EDTA anticoagulant tube. Ficoll Paque Plus density gradient separation was used to isolate PBMCs, and no further T cell sorting was done. An Agilent 2100 Bioanalyzer and agarose gel were used to check RNA quality, while a NanoDrop 2000 measured RNA concentration. Library preparation employed multiplex PCR. The data were produced on an Illumina HiSeq 4000. CDR3 regions were amplified by Arm-PCR with iRepertoire HTBI primers to construct TCR beta libraries. Before sequencing, the PCR products went through gel purification. The paper's processing steps were these. Across samples, roughly 60 TRBV and 12 to 15 TRBJ segments were identified and used for gene usage analysis of CDR3 amino acid clonotypes. COPE and FqMerger were used to merge the filtered high-quality paired reads into contigs. BLAST was used to align contigs to IMGT TRBV, TRBD and TRBJ reference genes, and CDR3 was defined according to IMGT. Any clonotype with a frequency above 0.1% was classified as a highly expanded clone. Shannon entropy served as the measure of repertoire diversity, while the Gini coefficient captured V-J evenness. A clonotype found in more than one individual was treated as public. In-frame beta chains were kept once TCRdb had trimmed the public reads at Q25 with fastp and called clones with MiXCR. When rows share a CDR3 protein, they turn into one entry using the most common DNA and genes. TCRdb assigned the V and J calls; the authors' analysis was not used. The sample yields roughly 610,000 distinct CDR3 sequences; about 16% were counted once. Jointly, the top ten make up more than 10% of the sample.

Regarding this clonotype: No cognate antigen has been identified for it. No base qualities exist here, and no much larger clone lies one base off it.

Here is what the overall study found, with its caveats: Persistent Graves' disease patients showed lower TCR Shannon entropy and fewer highly expanded clones than newly diagnosed patients, suggesting clonal expansion. Peripheral blood alone was examined, since thyroid tissue, which constituted the primary lesion, could not be accessed. Only the TCR beta chain was sequenced and analyzed. The authors acknowledged the small sample size as a limitation that may reduce accuracy. A larger number of public clonotypes was shared among persistent patients (more than 2,500) than among newly diagnosed patients (approximately 1,000).

The sample was also linked to a second study, of T cells in Graves' hyperthyroidism and ophthalmopathy. The other study reports the following: Stable Graves' hyperthyroidism was defined as no progression to ophthalmopathy during 18 months of follow-up. Hyperthyroidism patients were newly diagnosed, with disease duration under 2 months, and aged 18 to 65 years. Patients with uncontrolled infections, other autoimmune diseases, pregnancy or lactation were excluded. Clinical symptoms, serum thyroxine and TRAb, thyroid ultrasound, and orbital computed tomography formed the basis for the diagnoses. For the first round of RT-PCR on the TCR CDR3, the HTBI primer set was used together with the Qiagen OneStep RT-PCR kit. Most expanded thyroid clonotypes (frequency above 0.001) were also found in blood, which suggests that blood repertoires may mirror thyroid immune responses. In cross-validation, a model built on a 13 V-J signature told ophthalmopathy apart from stable hyperthyroidism with approximately 90% sensitivity and around 84% specificity, and in testing the same model reached 80%/75%. In validation, the model predicted progression to ophthalmopathy a median of 6.5 months before onset, with approximately 68% sensitivity and 72.22% specificity. A discovery cohort of fewer than 110 patients, about 44 with Graves' ophthalmopathy and 57 with stable Graves' hyperthyroidism, was used to find distinguishing TCR V-J signatures. An independent validation cohort of around 19 hyperthyroidism patients and 17 patients who later progressed to ophthalmopathy tested prospective prediction of ophthalmopathy. The approximately 95 discovery patients were divided at random into training and test sets in a 7:3 ratio. In six Graves' hyperthyroidism patients, the study also compared T-cell repertoires from thyroid tissue with T-cell repertoires from blood. After sampling, hyperthyroidism patients received methimazole starting at 30 mg daily, and ophthalmopathy patients received high-dose intravenous methylprednisolone. A second multiplex PCR round built the libraries, followed by size selection and purification. The libraries were sequenced on an Illumina HiSeq2000 using paired-end 100 bp reads. Raw data were processed with SOAPnuke, discarding reads with adapters, uncalled bases, mean Phred below 15, or no exact constant-primer or identifier match. High-quality paired reads were merged with COPE v1.2.5, and unique nucleotide sequences were defined as clonotypes. MiTCR v1.1 was used to align the clonotypes against IMGT TRBV, TRBD and TRBJ reference segments. Only V-J combinations with frequency above 0.0001, covering 99% to 99.2% of repertoires, were analysed. The TCS score was defined as F50 (clonal expansion) divided by E x V (chaos), with BLOSUM62-based TCRdist calculated between CDR3 peptides within each V-J. Welch's t-statistics and random forest reduced 500 to 650 V-J features to 13, which were used in a naive Bayes classifier (R e1071). Sample size was not statistically predetermined, and blinding of investigators to group allocation was not performed. According to the paper, TCR Vbeta CDR3 sequencing was carried out on 135 peripheral blood samples, which came from 40 to 45 ophthalmopathy, roughly 75 hyperthyroidism and roughly 17 progressor patients.

This material consisted of peripheral blood mononuclear cells (PBMCs), taken at new diagnosis, from a patient treated with antithyroid drugs. This TCR was recovered from a man younger than 35 with Graves disease. Donor details come from another sample of the same person, matched by shared clones.

This receptor has the CDR3 CASRNTTVMNTEAFF. The nucleotides are TGTGCCAGCAGAAATACTACGGTCATGAACACTGAAGCTTTCTTT. The sequence joins TRBV7-9 to TRBJ1-1, with an unclear D gene assignment. According to the germline V gene (reference sequence), CDR1 reads SEHNR and CDR2 reads FQNEAQ. The V and J ends are trimmed by 6 bases and 0 bases, leaving 14 bases between them. The CDR3, from cysteine to phenylalanine, totals 15 residues. Of the read, only the CDR3 DNA is kept; its 45 bases are in frame from base 1.